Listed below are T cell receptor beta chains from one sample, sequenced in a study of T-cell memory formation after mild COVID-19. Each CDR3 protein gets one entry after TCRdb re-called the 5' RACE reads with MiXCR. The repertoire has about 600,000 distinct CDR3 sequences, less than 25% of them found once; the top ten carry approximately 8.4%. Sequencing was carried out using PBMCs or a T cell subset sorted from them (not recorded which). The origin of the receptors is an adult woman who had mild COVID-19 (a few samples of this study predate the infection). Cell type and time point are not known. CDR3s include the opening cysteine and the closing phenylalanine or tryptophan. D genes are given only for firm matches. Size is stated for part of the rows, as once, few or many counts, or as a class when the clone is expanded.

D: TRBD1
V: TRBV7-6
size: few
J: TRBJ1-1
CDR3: CASSTPGQGWTEAFF
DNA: TGTGCCAGCAGCACCCCGGGACAGGGTTGGACTGAAGCTTTCTTT

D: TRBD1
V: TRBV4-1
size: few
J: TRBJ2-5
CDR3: CASSQGSGTGWTQYF
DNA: TGCGCCAGCAGCCAAGGTTCCGGGACAGGGTGGACCCAGTACTTC

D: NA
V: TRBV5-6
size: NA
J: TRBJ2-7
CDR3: CASSTDSLYEQYF
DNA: TGTGCCAGCAGCACCGACAGCCTCTACGAGCAGTACTTC

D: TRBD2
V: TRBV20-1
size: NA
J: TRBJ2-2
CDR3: CSARLGGSTGELFF
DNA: TGCAGTGCTAGGTTGGGCGGGAGCACCGGGGAGCTGTTTTTT

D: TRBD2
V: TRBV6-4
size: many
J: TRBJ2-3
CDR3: CASSASGSTDTQYF
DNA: TGTGCCAGCAGTGCTAGCGGGAGCACAGATACGCAGTATTTT

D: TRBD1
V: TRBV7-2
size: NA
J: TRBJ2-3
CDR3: CASSPPTGVAQYF
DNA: TGTGCCAGCAGCCCACCGACAGGGGTGGCGCAGTATTTT

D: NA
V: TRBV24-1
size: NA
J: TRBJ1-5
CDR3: CATSGAFNQPQHF
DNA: TGTGCCACCTCCGGGGCCTTTAATCAGCCCCAGCATTTT

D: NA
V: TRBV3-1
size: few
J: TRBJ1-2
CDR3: CASSPRGDGYTF
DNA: TGTGCCAGCAGTCCCAGGGGCGATGGCTACACCTTC

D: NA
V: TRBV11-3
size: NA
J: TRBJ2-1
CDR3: CASSLSNRDEQFF
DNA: TGTGCCAGCAGCTTGTCAAATCGGGACGAGCAGTTCTTC

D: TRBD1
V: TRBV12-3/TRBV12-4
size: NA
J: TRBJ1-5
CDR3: CASSLNPRDRGPQPQHF
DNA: TGTGCCAGCAGTTTAAATCCCAGGGACAGGGGACCTCAGCCCCAGCATTTT

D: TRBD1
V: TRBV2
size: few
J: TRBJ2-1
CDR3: CASRMDRGQREQFF
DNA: TGTGCCAGCAGGATGGACAGGGGGCAACGTGAGCAGTTCTTC

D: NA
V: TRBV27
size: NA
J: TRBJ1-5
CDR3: CASSLSGGHQPQHF
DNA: TGTGCCAGCAGTTTATCTGGGGGGCATCAGCCCCAGCATTTT

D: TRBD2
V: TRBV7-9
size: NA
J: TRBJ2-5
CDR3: CASSSAAGDLPETQYF
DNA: TGTGCCAGCAGCTCAGCAGCGGGGGACCTCCCAGAGACCCAGTACTTC

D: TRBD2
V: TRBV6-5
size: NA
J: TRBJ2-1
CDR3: CASTRVGLAGYNEQFF
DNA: TGTGCCAGCACCCGAGTCGGACTAGCGGGTTACAATGAGCAGTTCTTC

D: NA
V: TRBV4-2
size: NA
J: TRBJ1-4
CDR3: CASSQERRQATNEKLFF
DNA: TGTGCCAGCAGCCAAGAGCGGAGACAGGCAACTAATGAAAAACTGTTTTTT

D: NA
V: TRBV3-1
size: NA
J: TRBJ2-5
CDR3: CASSQEPSFRETQYF
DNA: TGTGCCAGCAGCCAAGAACCAAGTTTTCGAGAGACCCAGTACTTC

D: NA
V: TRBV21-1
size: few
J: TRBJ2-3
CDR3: CASSPMAGVGDTQYF
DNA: TGTGCCAGCAGCCCCATGGCGGGGGTGGGAGATACGCAGTATTTT

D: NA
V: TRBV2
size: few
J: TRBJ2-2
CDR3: CASRLSRNTGELFF
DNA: TGTGCCAGCAGGTTGAGCAGAAACACCGGGGAGCTGTTTTTT

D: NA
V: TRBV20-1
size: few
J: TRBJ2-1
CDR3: CSARDTLGKRNEQFF
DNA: TGCAGTGCTAGAGATACTCTGGGAAAAAGAAATGAGCAGTTCTTC

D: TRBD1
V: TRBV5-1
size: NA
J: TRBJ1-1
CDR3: CASSWVEHRGTEAFF
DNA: TGCGCCAGCAGCTGGGTCGAACACAGGGGCACTGAAGCTTTCTTT

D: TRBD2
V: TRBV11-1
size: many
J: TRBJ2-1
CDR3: CASSGAGGVNNEQFF
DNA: TGTGCCAGCAGCGGGGCCGGGGGGGTCAACAATGAGCAGTTCTTC

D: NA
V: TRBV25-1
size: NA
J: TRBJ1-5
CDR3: CDSSEYIRHDQPQHF
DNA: TGTGACAGCAGTGAATATATAAGACACGACCAGCCCCAGCATTTT

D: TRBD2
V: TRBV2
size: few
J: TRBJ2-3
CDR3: CASSEATSGGANTQYF
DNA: TGTGCCAGCAGTGAAGCGACTAGCGGGGGGGCGAATACGCAGTATTTT

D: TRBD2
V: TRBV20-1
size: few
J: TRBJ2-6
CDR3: CSASGAGESSGANVLTF
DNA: TGCAGTGCTAGTGGGGCGGGAGAGAGTTCGGGGGCCAACGTCCTGACTTTC

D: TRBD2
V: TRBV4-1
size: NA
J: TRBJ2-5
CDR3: CASSQDGLAGAQETQYF
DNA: TGCGCCAGCAGCCAAGATGGACTAGCGGGGGCCCAAGAGACCCAGTACTTC

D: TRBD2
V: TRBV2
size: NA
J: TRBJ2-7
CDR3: CASSQASGRYGEQYF
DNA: TGTGCCAGCAGTCAGGCTAGCGGGAGATATGGCGAGCAGTACTTC

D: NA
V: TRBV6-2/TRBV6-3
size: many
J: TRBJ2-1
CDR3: CASSRPAVDSTRVTIEQFF
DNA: TGTGCCAGCAGTCGGCCCGCCGTCGACAGCACCAGGGTAACAATTGAGCAGTTCTTC

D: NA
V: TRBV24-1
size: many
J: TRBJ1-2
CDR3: CATSEKTGFYGYTF
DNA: TGTGCCACCAGTGAAAAGACAGGCTTCTATGGCTACACCTTC

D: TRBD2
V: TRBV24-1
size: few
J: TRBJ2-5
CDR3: CATSEAGSPMETQYF
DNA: TGTGCCACCAGTGAAGCGGGGAGCCCGATGGAGACCCAGTACTTC

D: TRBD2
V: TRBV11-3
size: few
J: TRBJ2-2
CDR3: CASSQLAGFYTGELFF
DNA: TGTGCCAGCAGCCAGCTAGCGGGATTTTACACCGGGGAGCTGTTTTTT

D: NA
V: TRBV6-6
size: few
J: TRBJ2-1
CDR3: CASTSPPGRNEQFF
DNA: TGTGCCAGCACCTCACCCCCGGGTCGCAATGAGCAGTTCTTC

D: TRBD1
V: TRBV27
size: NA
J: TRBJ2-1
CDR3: CASSRGPLNNEQFF
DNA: TGTGCCAGCAGCAGGGGGCCCCTCAACAATGAGCAGTTCTTC

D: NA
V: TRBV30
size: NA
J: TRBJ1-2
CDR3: CAWSVRQANYGYTF
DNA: TGTGCCTGGAGTGTAAGGCAGGCCAACTATGGCTACACCTTC

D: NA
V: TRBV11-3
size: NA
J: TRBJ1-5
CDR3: CASSLDRSPGQPQHF
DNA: TGTGCCAGCAGCTTAGATCGGAGTCCCGGTCAGCCCCAGCATTTT

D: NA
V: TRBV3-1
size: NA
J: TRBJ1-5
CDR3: CASRQDSRGGNQPQHF
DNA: TGTGCCAGCAGACAAGATTCTAGGGGTGGCAATCAGCCCCAGCATTTT

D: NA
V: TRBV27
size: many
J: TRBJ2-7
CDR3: CASSLLISYEQYF
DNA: TGTGCCAGCAGCCTCCTTATTAGCTACGAGCAGTACTTC

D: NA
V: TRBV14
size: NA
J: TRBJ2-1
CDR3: CASSQVRLGEQFF
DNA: TGTGCCAGCAGCCAAGTAAGGTTGGGAGAGCAGTTCTTC

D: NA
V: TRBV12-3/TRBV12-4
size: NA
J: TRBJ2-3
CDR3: CASSLRDFKADTQYF
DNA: TGTGCCAGCAGTTTAAGGGACTTCAAGGCGGATACGCAGTATTTT

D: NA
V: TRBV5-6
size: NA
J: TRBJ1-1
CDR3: CASSSPGEVGKDTEAFF
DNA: TGTGCCAGCAGCTCCCCAGGGGAGGTGGGCAAGGACACTGAAGCTTTCTTT

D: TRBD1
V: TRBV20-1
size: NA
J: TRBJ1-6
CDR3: CSARPGQGAVYSPLHF
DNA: TGCAGTGCTAGACCGGGACAGGGGGCGGTATATTCACCCCTCCACTTT

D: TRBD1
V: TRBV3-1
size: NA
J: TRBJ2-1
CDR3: CASSHVTGLYNEQFF
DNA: TGTGCCAGCAGCCACGTGACAGGGCTATACAATGAGCAGTTCTTC

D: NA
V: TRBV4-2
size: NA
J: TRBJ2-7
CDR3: CASSQYLSDQREQYF
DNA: TGTGCCAGCAGCCAATATCTTTCGGACCAACGCGAGCAGTACTTC

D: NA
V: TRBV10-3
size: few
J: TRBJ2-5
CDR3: CAISRTSNQETQYF
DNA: TGTGCCATCAGCCGGACAAGCAACCAAGAGACCCAGTACTTC

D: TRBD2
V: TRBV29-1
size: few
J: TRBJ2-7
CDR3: CSVPPGAAGGEQYF
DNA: TGCAGCGTCCCGCCGGGCGCCGCGGGAGGGGAGCAGTACTTC

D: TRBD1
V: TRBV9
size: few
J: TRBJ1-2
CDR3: CASSPDRGKGYTF
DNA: TGTGCCAGCAGCCCGGACAGGGGAAAAGGCTACACCTTC

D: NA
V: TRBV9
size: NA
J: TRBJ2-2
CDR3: CASSVDPQGSDTGELFF
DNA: TGTGCCAGCAGCGTAGACCCCCAGGGGTCCGACACCGGGGAGCTGTTTTTT

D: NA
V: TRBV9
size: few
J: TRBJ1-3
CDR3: CASSPLVGSSGNTIYF
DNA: TGTGCCAGCAGCCCTCTGGTGGGTAGCTCTGGAAACACCATATATTTT

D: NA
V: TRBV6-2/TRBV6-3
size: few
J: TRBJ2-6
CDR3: CASSHPLSGFLISGANVLTF
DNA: TGTGCCAGCAGTCACCCCCTTTCAGGGTTCCTTATCTCTGGGGCCAACGTCCTGACTTTC

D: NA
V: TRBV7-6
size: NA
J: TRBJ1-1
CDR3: CASRLNRVSEAFF
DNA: TGTGCCAGCAGGCTCAACAGGGTCTCTGAAGCTTTCTTT

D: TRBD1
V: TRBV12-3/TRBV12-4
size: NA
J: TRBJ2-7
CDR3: CASSFGQGVNEQYF
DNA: TGTGCCAGCAGTTTTGGGCAGGGGGTGAACGAGCAGTACTTC

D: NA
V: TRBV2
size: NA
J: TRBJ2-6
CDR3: CASRDAGLLLSGANVLTF
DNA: TGTGCCAGCAGAGACGCGGGACTTCTCCTCTCTGGGGCCAACGTCCTGACTTTC

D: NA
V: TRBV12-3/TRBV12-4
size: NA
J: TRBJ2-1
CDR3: CASSLGQLDEQFF
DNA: TGTGCCAGCAGTTTAGGACAACTCGATGAGCAGTTCTTC

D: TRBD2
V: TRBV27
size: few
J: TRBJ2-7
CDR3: CASRTGTRGYEQYF
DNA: TGTGCCAGCAGAACCGGGACTAGAGGCTACGAGCAGTACTTC

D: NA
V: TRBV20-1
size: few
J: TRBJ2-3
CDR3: CSADGHSTDTQYF
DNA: TGCAGTGCGGACGGGCACAGCACAGATACGCAGTATTTT

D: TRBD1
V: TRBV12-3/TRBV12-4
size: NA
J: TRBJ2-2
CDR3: CASSPPSGTGNTGELFF
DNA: TGTGCCAGCAGTCCACCTTCCGGGACAGGAAACACCGGGGAGCTGTTTTTT